This TCR beta chain was captured by sequencing in a study of control samples from healthy donors and cancer patients. The CDR3 is made up of 16 amino acids. The V gene lost 5 bases and the J gene lost 0 bases, with 14 bases spanning the gap. The germline gives CDR1 LNHDA, CDR2 SQIVND (reference sequence). In its sample, this clone was seen once. The method was immunoSEQ multiplex PCR; TCRdb's version includes in-frame clones alone and lacks a portion of them. The sample has about 150,000 clones, roughly 94% seen once. Sequenced material: blood. The TCR originated in a woman aged 18-30 years in good health. The chain is built from TRBV19 and TRBJ1-5; perhaps TRBD1 as D (6 bases). DNA of the CDR3: TGTGCCAGTAGTGCCCTCGGGGGGGCTAGCAATCAGCCCCAGCATTTT. It codes for CASSALGGASNQPQHF.